Listed below are T cell receptor beta chains from one sample, sequenced in a study of blood T cell repertoires in COVID-19. Assay: immunoSEQ multiplex PCR; the TCRdb copy retains only in-frame clones and omits some. The sample holds over 200,000 clones; roughly four fifths are singletons and the top ten take approximately 8%. Sequencing input: peripheral blood. The source of these receptors is an elderly woman with COVID-19, enrolled during active disease. Each CDR3 is given with its conserved first and last residue. D genes are given only for firm matches. Expanded clones are given a class, and other clones once, few, many or no size at all.

TRBV12-5	TRBJ1-2	14	-	-	TGTGCTAGTGGTTTGGACGGACAGATTTATGGCTACACCTTC	CASGLDGQIYGYTF
TRBV7-3	TRBJ2-5	16	TRBD2	-	TGTGCCAGCAGCTTATCGAGAGCGGGGGTGGGAGAGACCCAGTACTTC	CASSLSRAGVGETQYF
TRBV4-1	TRBJ1-5	12	-	-	TGCGCCAGCAGCCAAGATCGGGGGCCCCAGCATTTT	CASSQDRGPQHF
TRBV7-9	TRBJ2-1	16	TRBD1	-	TGTGCCAGCAGCCCAAGGGACAGGGGGCTAGGGAATGAGCAGTTCTTC	CASSPRDRGLGNEQFF
TRBV10-3	TRBJ2-7	12	-	-	TGTGCCATCAGTGAGGACAGCTACGAGCAGTACTTC	CAISEDSYEQYF
TRBV11-3	TRBJ2-7	13	-	-	TGTGCCAGCAGCCTCAGGACAGACTACGAGCAGTACTTC	CASSLRTDYEQYF
TRBV29-1	TRBJ1-2	15	-	-	TGCAGCGTTGAAGGGCAGGGGCGCGGAGTTAGCGGCTACACCTTC	CSVEGQGRGVSGYTF
TRBV6-5	TRBJ1-1	15	TRBD1	-	TGTGCCAGCAGCCACCCAGGACAGGGGGCTTGGGAAGCTTTCTTT	CASSHPGQGAWEAFF
TRBV5-3	TRBJ2-7	14	TRBD2	-	TGTGCCCCGCAGACTAGCGGCCCCCCGGGGGAGCAGTACTTC	CAPQTSGPPGEQYF
TRBV4-1	TRBJ1-2	14	TRBD1	-	TGCGCCAGCAGCCAGGTCGGGACAGACTATGGCTACACCTTC	CASSQVGTDYGYTF
TRBV18	TRBJ1-3	14	-	once	TGTGCCAGCTCACCAAGAGAGTCTGGAAACACCATATATTTT	CASSPRESGNTIYF
TRBV6-2/TRBV6-3	TRBJ1-5	15	-	-	TGTGCCAGCAGACCTCTAGGGGTCAAGCATCAGCCCCAGCATTTT	CASRPLGVKHQPQHF
TRBV7-9	TRBJ2-3	13	-	-	TGTGCCAGCAGCCTTACCTCTGCGGGTACGCAGTATTTT	CASSLTSAGTQYF
TRBV27	TRBJ1-2	16	TRBD1	-	TGTGCCAGCAGTCCTCGGGACAGGGGGCGTCCCAGGGGCTACACCTTC	CASSPRDRGRPRGYTF